One TCR beta chain is described in this entry. V lost 5 bases and J lost 0, with 11 bases in between. Germline lookup yields CDR1 MDHEN and CDR2 SYDVKM. This CDR3 has 15 residues. With survey level as its setting, the immunoSEQ assay was v3.0. The data were produced by immunoSEQ multiplex PCR, yet TCRdb's version contains in-frame clones alone and is incomplete. The sample has 16,000 or so clones, around 82% seen once. This record belongs to a study of long-term antiretroviral therapy in people with HIV. This TCR was recovered from a man aged 18 to 35 with HIV. The specimen comprised unsorted PBMCs, sampled 0.1 years before starting antiretroviral therapy. This chain links TRBV28 with TRBJ1-5; D is possibly TRBD1 (6 bases). The CDR3 DNA follows: TGTGCCAGCAGTCAGGGGATAAGTAGCAATCAGCCCCAGCATTTT. It is translated as CASSQGISSNQPQHF.